This record covers a single T cell receptor (beta chain). Its antigen is still unknown. No base-level quality is on record; no much larger clone is a single base apart. The data stem from a study of CD8 T cells in ankylosing spondylitis listed by TCRdb under 2017. Background on the whole study: T cell receptor beta repertoires were profiled in healthy donors and ankylosing spondylitis patients so that disease-linked TCR variants could be found. Peripheral blood was sampled, and synovial fluid was additionally collected from ankylosing spondylitis patients. In total, the full study cohort was made up of some 110 healthy donors and about two dozen ankylosing spondylitis patients. Results the study describes overall, beyond this receptor: Blood from ankylosing spondylitis patients appeared to be characterized by a TCR beta motif composed of eight highly homologous amino acid variants. The disease-linked clones had a CD8+ phenotype and were found at relatively low frequencies in peripheral blood. The disease-linked clones were reported to be significantly enriched in matched synovial fluid samples from ankylosing spondylitis patients. Some motif variants had previously been reported in the synovial fluid and blood of reactive arthritis patients, which suggests shared mechanisms of disease initiation.

Instrument used: Illumina HiSeq 2500. Quantitative 5'-RACE with molecular barcodes was the method used to prepare the TCR beta libraries. Processing in the source paper ran as follows. To identify disease-linked TCR variants, a new computational method was used, one built on a probabilistic model of VDJ rearrangement. The public reads were reanalyzed by TCRdb: fastp trimming at Q25, MiXCR alignment, in-frame beta chains only. Rows merge per CDR3 protein into single entries with the most common DNA and genes. V and J calls and clone size were set by TCRdb, not the authors. The sample table contains some 200,000 distinct CDR3 sequences; only one count was recorded for roughly 13% of them. 15% to 20% of the sample rests with the top ten. The CDR3 numbers 13 residues from cysteine through phenylalanine. Solely the CDR3 DNA is kept, with 39 bases framed from the first base. V loses 6 bases, J loses 0 bases, and the germline ends lie 8 bases apart. The germline V gene (reference sequence) yields SEHNR for CDR1 and FQNEAQ for CDR2.

The TCR sequence derives from a male donor with ankylosing spondylitis or in good health (not recorded which). The chain links TRBV7-9 with TRBJ1-1; no D gene call is confident. The source material was blood, either unsorted or a sorted T cell fraction (not recorded which). At the DNA level, the sequence is TGTGCCAGCAGGACCGAACTGAACACTGAAGCTTTCTTT. This sequence encodes CASRTELNTEAFF.